A single sample gave rise to the 3 T cell receptor beta chains below, sequenced in a study of T cell responses to AZD1222 COVID-19 vaccine. Sequencing used immunoSEQ multiplex PCR; TCRdb keeps in-frame clones, though not all of them. Counted here are over 150,000 clones, about 91% occurring once; the ten biggest clones make up roughly 10%. This specimen consisted of peripheral blood, obtained 28 days after the second AZD1222 dose. The receptors come from an adult who received the AZD1222 COVID-19 vaccine.

The chain is built from TRBV6-6 and TRBJ1-5; possible D gene TRBD1, 6 bases. The CDR3 has 11 residues. CDR1 is MNHNY and CDR2 is SVGAGI in the germline V gene (reference sequence). Between the trimmed V and J ends, which lost 4 bases and 14 bases, there was a span of 12 bases. CDR3 bases: TGTGCCAGCAGTTCACAGGGATACAAGCATTTT. Its translation: CASSSQGYKHF.

This clone showed up just once. The chain has TRBV5-4 and TRBJ1-1; the D gene is possibly TRBD1 (5 bases). This CDR3 spans 14 amino acids. V was trimmed by 0 bases and J by 1 base, leaving 7 bases between them. From germline, CDR1 is SGHNT and CDR2 YYREEE (reference sequence). This CDR3 reads CASSLAQANTEAFF. Here the CDR3 DNA reads TGTGCCAGCAGCTTGGCACAGGCGAACACTGAAGCTTTCTTT.

The J gene is TRBJ1-2, the V gene TRBV5-6, with 9 bases fitting TRBD1. The junction had 13 bases not matched to a gene; V was cut back by 5 bases and J by 5 bases. The CDR3 runs to 16 residues. CDR1 is SGHDT, CDR2 YYEEEE, per germline. For the CDR3, the DNA is TGTGCCAGCAGGCAGACCGGGACAGGGTCTAGGTATGGCTACACCTTC. Translating gives CASRQTGTGSRYGYTF. Variable domain in full (rest from reference TRBV5-6 and TRBJ1-2): DAGVTQSPTHLIKTRGQQVTLRCSPKSGHDTVSWYQQALGQGPQFIFQYYEEEERQRGNFPDRFSGHQFPNYSSELNVNALLLGDSALYLCASRQTGTGSRYGYTFGSGTRLTVV.